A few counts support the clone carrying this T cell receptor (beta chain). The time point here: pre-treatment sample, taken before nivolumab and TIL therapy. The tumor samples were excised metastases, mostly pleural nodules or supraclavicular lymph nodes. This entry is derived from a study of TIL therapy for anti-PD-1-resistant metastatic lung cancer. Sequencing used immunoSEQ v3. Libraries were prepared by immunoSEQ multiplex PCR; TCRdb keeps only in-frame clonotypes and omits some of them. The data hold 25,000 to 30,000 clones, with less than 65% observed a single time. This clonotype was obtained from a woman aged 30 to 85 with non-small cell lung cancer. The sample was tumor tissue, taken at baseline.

The CDR3 loop is CASSTAGTYGYTF. The CDR3 region has the DNA TGTGCCAGCAGTACAGCGGGGACCTATGGCTACACCTTC. V is TRBV27 and J is TRBJ1-2, with D maybe TRBD1 (5 bases). The V end lost 5 bases, the J end lost 4 bases, and 11 bases lay between the germline ends. Looked up from germline, CDR1 is MNHEY and CDR2 is SMNVEV (reference sequence). This CDR3 contains 13 residues.